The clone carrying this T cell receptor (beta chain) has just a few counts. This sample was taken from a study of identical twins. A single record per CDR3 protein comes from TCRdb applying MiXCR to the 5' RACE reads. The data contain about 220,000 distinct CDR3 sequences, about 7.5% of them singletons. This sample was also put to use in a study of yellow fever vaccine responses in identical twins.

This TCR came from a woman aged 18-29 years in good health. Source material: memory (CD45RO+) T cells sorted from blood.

In nucleotides, the CDR3 is TGTGCCAGCAGCTGGACAGGGGATCACACCGGGGAGCTGTTTTTT. Protein sequence: CASSWTGDHTGELFF. This sequence joins TRBV5-5 and TRBJ2-2; 9 bases align to TRBD1. Looked up from germline, CDR1 is SGHKS and CDR2 is YYEKEE (reference sequence). CDR3 length: 15 residues. V was pared by 3 bases and J by 3 bases, with 3 bases of the junction left unmatched.